This entry describes one TCR beta chain. The germline gives CDR1 SEHNR, CDR2 FQNEAQ (reference sequence). The CDR3 consists of 15 residues. Between the trimmed V and J ends, which lost 6 bases and 2 bases, there was a span of 14 bases. The record originates from a study of control samples from healthy donors and cancer patients. Assay used: immunoSEQ multiplex PCR; TCRdb lists only in-frame clones, some missing. The sample includes 30,000 or so clones, 70% to 90% of them seen just once. The sequence derives from a female donor with melanoma. The genes are TRBV7-9 and TRBJ2-1; no definite D call. Sequencing used formalin-fixed, paraffin-embedded tissue. The CDR3 sequence is CASSYAPLPYNEQFF. In nucleotides, the CDR3 is TGTGCCAGCAGTTATGCCCCACTCCCCTACAATGAGCAGTTCTTC. Together with reference TRBV7-9 and TRBJ2-1, the CDR3 gives the full variable domain: DTGVSQNPRHKITKRGQNVTFRCDPISEHNRLYWYRQTLGQGPEFLTYFQNEAQLEKSRLLSDRFSAERPKGSFSTLEIQRTEQGDSAMYLCASSYAPLPYNEQFFGPGTRLTVL.